A selection of T cell receptor beta chains follows, all from one sample in a study of blood T cells in healthy people across ages. One entry per CDR3 protein results from TCRdb running MiXCR on the 5' RACE reads. The table has roughly 1,800,000 distinct CDR3 sequences, roughly 50% seen once; the top ten hold about 2.1%. Sequencing used blood. The receptors come from a woman aged 40 to 50 in good health. Each CDR3 is given with its conserved first and last residue. The D gene is left open where the match is weak. Not all rows give a size; the values are once, few, many and, for expanded clones, a class.

>TRBV7-2|-|TRBJ1-5|16|TRBD1
TGTGCCAGCCGCTCCCGGACAGGAATGATCAATCAGCCCCAGCATTTT
CASRSRTGMINQPQHF
>TRBV9|few|TRBJ2-1|14|-
TGTGCCAGCAGCGTACAGGGGGGCTACAATGAGCAGTTCTTC
CASSVQGGYNEQFF
>TRBV3-1|few|TRBJ2-1|15|TRBD1
TGTGCCAGCAGCCAAATGGGACAGGGGCACAATGAGCAGTTCTTC
CASSQMGQGHNEQFF
>TRBV20-1|-|TRBJ2-7|11|-
TGCAGTGCTAGTAGGCCAATCGAGCAGTACTTC
CSASRPIEQYF
>TRBV6-2/TRBV6-3|-|TRBJ2-2|13|-
TGTGCCAGCAGTAGGAGATACACCGGGGAGCTGTTTTTT
CASSRRYTGELFF
>TRBV12-3/TRBV12-4|many|TRBJ2-3|14|-
TGTGCCAGCAGTTTAGCGCTCAGGGAAGATACGCAGTATTTT
CASSLALREDTQYF
>TRBV9|-|TRBJ2-5|14|-
TGCGCCAACAGCCCGGAGGGAGGACAAGAGACCCAGTACTTC
CANSPEGGQETQYF
>TRBV14|-|TRBJ2-4|18|TRBD2
TGTGCCAGCAGCCTATACCCTGCCGGGACTAGCGGGCCGCACATTCAGTACTTC
CASSLYPAGTSGPHIQYF
>TRBV10-3|many|TRBJ2-5|12|-
TGTGCCATCAGTGAGTCAGGAGAGACCCAGTACTTC
CAISESGETQYF
>TRBV13|-|TRBJ2-4|14|-
TGTGCCAGCAGCTTAGGCGAGGCCAAAAACATTCGGTACTTC
CASSLGEAKNIRYF
>TRBV20-1|many|TRBJ2-5|14|-
TGCAGTGCTAGCCCCACAAGAAACCAAGAGACCCAGTACTTC
CSASPTRNQETQYF